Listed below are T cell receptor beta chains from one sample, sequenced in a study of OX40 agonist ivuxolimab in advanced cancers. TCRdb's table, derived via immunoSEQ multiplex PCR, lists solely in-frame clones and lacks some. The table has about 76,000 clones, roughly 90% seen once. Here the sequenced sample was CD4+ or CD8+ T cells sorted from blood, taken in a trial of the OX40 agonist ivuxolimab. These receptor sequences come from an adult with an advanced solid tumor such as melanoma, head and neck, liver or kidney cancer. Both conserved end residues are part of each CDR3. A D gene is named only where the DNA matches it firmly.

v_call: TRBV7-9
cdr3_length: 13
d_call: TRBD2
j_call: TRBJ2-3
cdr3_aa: CASSLVGGFLPEF
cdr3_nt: TGTGCCAGCAGCTTAGTGGGGGGGTTCCTCCCTGAGTTT

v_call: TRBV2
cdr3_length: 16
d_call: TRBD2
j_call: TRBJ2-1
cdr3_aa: CASIPRRGGRKVEQFF
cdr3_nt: TGTGCCAGCATCCCCCGTCGGGGCGGGAGGAAGGTTGAGCAGTTCTTC

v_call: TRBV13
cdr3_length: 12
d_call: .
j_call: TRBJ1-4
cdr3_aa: CASSLRNEKLFF
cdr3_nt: TGTGCCAGCAGCTTGAGGAACGAAAAACTGTTTTTT

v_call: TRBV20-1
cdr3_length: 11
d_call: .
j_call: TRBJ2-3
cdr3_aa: CSARDLGPEDF
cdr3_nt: TGCAGTGCTAGAGATCTGGGGCCAGAGGATTTT

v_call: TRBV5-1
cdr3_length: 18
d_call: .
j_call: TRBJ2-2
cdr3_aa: CASSLHMASGAATGELFF
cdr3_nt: TGCGCCAGCAGCTTGCACATGGCATCAGGGGCGGCCACCGGGGAGCTGTTTTTT

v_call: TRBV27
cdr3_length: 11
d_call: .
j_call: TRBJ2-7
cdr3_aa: CASSPSSVAYF
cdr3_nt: TGTGCCAGCAGTCCAAGTAGCGTGGCGTACTTC

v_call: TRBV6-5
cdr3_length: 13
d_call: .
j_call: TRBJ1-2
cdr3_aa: CASSRRDYYGYTF
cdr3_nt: TGTGCCAGCAGTCGTCGGGACTACTATGGCTACACCTTC

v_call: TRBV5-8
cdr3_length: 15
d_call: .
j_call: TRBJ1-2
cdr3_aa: CASRSRTAPRGGYTF
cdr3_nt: TGTGCCAGCAGAAGTCGGACAGCGCCTCGGGGTGGCTACACCTTC

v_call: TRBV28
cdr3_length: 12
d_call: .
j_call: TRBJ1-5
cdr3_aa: CASSLESGSQHF
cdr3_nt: TGTGCCAGCAGTTTAGAGTCAGGCTCCCAGCATTTT

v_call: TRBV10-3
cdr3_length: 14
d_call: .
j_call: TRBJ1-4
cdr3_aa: CAISEAGSNEKLFF
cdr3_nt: TGTGCCATCAGTGAGGCCGGCAGTAATGAAAAACTGTTTTTT

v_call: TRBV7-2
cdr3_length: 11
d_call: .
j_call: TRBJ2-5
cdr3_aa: CASSLLETQYF
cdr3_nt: TGTGCCAGCAGCTTACTAGAGACCCAGTACTTC

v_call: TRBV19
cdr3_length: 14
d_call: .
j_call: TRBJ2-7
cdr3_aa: CASSRDIFSYEQYF
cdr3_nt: TGTGCCAGTAGCCGGGACATATTCTCCTACGAGCAGTACTTC

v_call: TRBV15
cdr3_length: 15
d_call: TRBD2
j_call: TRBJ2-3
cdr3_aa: CATSRSGTSTDTQYF
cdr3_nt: TGTGCCACCAGCCGTAGCGGGACTAGCACAGATACGCAGTATTTT

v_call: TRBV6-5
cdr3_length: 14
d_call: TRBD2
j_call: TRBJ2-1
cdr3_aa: CASSSRLAHNEQFF
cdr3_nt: TGTGCCAGCAGCTCGAGACTAGCTCACAATGAGCAGTTCTTC

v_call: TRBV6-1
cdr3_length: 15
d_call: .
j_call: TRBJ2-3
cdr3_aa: CASHERKGVGDTQYF
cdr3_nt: TGTGCCAGCCACGAACGGAAGGGGGTCGGAGATACGCAGTATTTT

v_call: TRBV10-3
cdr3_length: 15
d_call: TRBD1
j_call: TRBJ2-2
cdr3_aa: CAISELGTGTGELFF
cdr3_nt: TGTGCCATCAGTGAGTTAGGGACAGGGACCGGGGAGCTGTTTTTT

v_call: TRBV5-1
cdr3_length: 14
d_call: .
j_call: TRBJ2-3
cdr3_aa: CASSLGLASDTQYF
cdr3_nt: TGCGCCAGCAGCTTGGGTTTAGCCTCAGATACGCAGTATTTT

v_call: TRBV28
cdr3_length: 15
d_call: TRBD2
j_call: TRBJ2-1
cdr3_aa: CASSSSTSGKNEQFF
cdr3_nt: TGTGCCAGCAGCTCGTCGACTAGCGGGAAGAATGAGCAGTTCTTC

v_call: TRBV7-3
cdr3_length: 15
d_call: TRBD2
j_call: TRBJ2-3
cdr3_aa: CASSLGSGSTDTQYF
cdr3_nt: TGTGCCAGCAGCTTAGGTAGCGGGAGCACAGATACGCAGTATTTT

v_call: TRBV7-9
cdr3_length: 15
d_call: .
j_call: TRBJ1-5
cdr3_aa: CASSLGQYSNQPQHF
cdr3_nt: TGTGCCAGCAGCCTTGGACAGTATAGCAATCAGCCCCAGCATTTT